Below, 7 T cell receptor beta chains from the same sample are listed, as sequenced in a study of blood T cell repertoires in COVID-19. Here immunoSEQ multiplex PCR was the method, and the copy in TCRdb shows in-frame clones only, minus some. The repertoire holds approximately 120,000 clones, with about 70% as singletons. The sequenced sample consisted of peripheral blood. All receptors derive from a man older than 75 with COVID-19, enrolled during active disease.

As DNA, the CDR3 is TGTGCCAGCAGGAGGGTGGGGGACAGCAACAATGAGCAGTTCTTC. This codes for CASRRVGDSNNEQFF. The chain employs TRBV6-6 and TRBJ2-1; 7 nucleotides line up with TRBD1. J gave up 5 bases and V 6 bases, and 10 bases lay outside the gene matches. The V gene's germline CDR1 is MNHNY and CDR2 SVGAGI (reference sequence). The CDR3 consists of 15 residues.

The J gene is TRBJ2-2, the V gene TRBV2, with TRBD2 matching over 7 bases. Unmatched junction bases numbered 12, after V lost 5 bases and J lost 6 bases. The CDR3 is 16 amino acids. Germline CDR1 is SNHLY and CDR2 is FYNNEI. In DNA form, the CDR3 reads TGTGCCAGCAGTAGACTAGCAGCGGAGGTGGCCGGGGAGCTGTTTTTT. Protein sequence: CASSRLAAEVAGELFF. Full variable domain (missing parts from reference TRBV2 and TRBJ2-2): EPEVTQTPSHQVTQMGQEVILRCVPISNHLYFYWYRQILGQKVEFLVSFYNNEISEKSEIFDDQFSVERPDGSNFTLKIRSTKLEDSAMYFCASSRLAAEVAGELFFGEGSRLTVL.

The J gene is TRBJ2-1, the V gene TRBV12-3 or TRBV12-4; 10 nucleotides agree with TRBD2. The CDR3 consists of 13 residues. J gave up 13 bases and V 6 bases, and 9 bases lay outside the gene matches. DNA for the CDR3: TGTGCCAGCAGCCGCTCCACTAGCGGGGCCCAGTTCTTC. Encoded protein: CASSRSTSGAQFF.

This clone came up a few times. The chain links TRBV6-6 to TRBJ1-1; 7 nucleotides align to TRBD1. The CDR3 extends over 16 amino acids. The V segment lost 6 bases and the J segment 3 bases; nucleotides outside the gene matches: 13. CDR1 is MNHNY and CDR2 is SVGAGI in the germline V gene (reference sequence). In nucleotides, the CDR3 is TGTGCCAGCAGCCAAGTCCCAGGGGGGAACCACACTGAAGCTTTCTTT. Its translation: CASSQVPGGNHTEAFF.

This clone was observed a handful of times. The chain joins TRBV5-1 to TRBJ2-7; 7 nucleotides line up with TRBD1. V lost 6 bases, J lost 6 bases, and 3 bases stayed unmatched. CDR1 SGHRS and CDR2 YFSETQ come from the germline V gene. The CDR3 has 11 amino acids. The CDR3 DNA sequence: TGCGCCAGCACGGGACAGAGCGAGCAGTACTTC. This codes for CASTGQSEQYF.

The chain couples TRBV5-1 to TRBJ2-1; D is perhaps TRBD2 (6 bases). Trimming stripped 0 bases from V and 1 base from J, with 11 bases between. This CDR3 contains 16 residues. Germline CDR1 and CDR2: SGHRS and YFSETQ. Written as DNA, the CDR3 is TGCGCCAGCAGCTTGGGTAGTAGCGGTTCCTACAATGAGCAGTTCTTC. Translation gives CASSLGSSGSYNEQFF.

The CDR3 coding sequence is TGTGCCAGCAAAAGGGGAAGTGAAAAACTGTTTTTT. Its translation: CASKRGSEKLFF. This chain connects TRBV28 to TRBJ1-4, with a possible D match to TRBD1 (5 bases). V was trimmed by 7 bases and J by 7 bases, leaving 10 bases between them. The CDR3 runs 12 residues. Germline V gene lookup returns CDR1 MDHEN and CDR2 SYDVKM.